Below are 18 T cell receptor beta chains sequenced from a single sample in a study of blood T cell repertoires in COVID-19. The assay was immunoSEQ multiplex PCR, and TCRdb's table has in-frame clones only and misses some. This sample yields more than 200,000 clones, of which around 84% are seen a single time; 4% to 4.5% belongs to the top ten. The specimen sequenced was peripheral blood. The receptors come from a man in his fifties or sixties with acute or convalescent COVID-19.

This clone was recorded a few times. CDR3 DNA: TGCGCCAGCAGCTGGGACCGGGACAGAGAATCCTATGGCTACACCTTC. It translates to CASSWDRDRESYGYTF. The chain is built from TRBV5-1 and TRBJ1-2; 7 bases map to TRBD1. Trimming cost V 3 bases and J 4 bases; bases outside gene matches: 12. CDR1 is SGHRS and CDR2 is YFSETQ in the germline V gene. This CDR3 contains 16 residues.

The CDR3: CASSMRTSGPYEQYF. In DNA form, the CDR3 reads TGTGCCAGCAGCATGAGGACTAGCGGGCCCTACGAGCAGTACTTC. This sequence joins TRBV5-4 and TRBJ2-7, with TRBD2 identical over 11 bases. The V and J ends lost 4 bases and 2 bases, in that order; junction bases with no gene match: 5. The germline CDR1 and CDR2 sequences are SGHNT and YYREEE (reference sequence). The CDR3 extends over 15 amino acids.

This clone has a handful of counts. The rearrangement links TRBV5-4 to TRBJ2-1, with a weak D call TRBD2 (6 bases). CDR3 length: 14 residues. The V end lost 6 bases, the J end lost 2 bases, and 12 bases lay between the germline ends. Germline V CDR1 and CDR2: SGHNT, YYREEE (reference sequence). The CDR3 DNA is TGTGCCAGCACCTACGGGGGAGCCTACAATGAGCAGTTCTTC. Protein: CASTYGGAYNEQFF.

CDR3 DNA sequence: TGTGCCAGCTCACCACTTAGCAGCTCCTACAATGAGCAGTTCTTC. Its protein is CASSPLSSSYNEQFF. The chain couples TRBV18 to TRBJ2-1, with D hard to call. This CDR3 contains 15 residues. V was clipped by 1 base and J by 0 bases, with 7 bases between them. Germline V gene sequence: CDR1 KGHSH, CDR2 LQKENI. Full variable domain (missing parts from reference TRBV18 and TRBJ2-1): NAGVMQNPRHLVRRRGQEARLRCSPMKGHSHVYWYRQLPEEGLKFMVYLQKENIIDESGMPKERFSAEFPKEGPSILRIQQVVRGDSAAYFCASSPLSSSYNEQFFGPGTRLTVL.

V usage is TRBV25-1 and J usage is TRBJ2-7, with TRBD2 matching over 9 bases. The CDR3 is 14 residues long. Germline CDR1 MGHDK, CDR2 SYGVNS. With V trimmed by 2 bases and J by 5 bases, 4 bases remained unmatched. The CDR3 here is CASSEAGGPNEQYF. CDR3 nucleotide sequence: TGTGCCAGCAGTGAAGCGGGAGGGCCGAACGAGCAGTACTTC.

This chain joins TRBV3-1 (or the pseudogene TRBV3-2) and TRBJ2-1, with D hard to call. This CDR3 has 13 residues. In germline, CDR1 is LGHDT, CDR2 YNNKEL (reference sequence). V was cut by 1 base and J by 5 bases, with 6 bases left in between. CDR3 bases: TGTGCCAGCAGCCAAGGACGGGACAATGAGCAGTTCTTC. Its protein product is CASSQGRDNEQFF.

The chain uses TRBV5-5 and TRBJ2-5; TRBD2 aligns across 9 bases. V trimming: 0 bases; J trimming: 0 bases; junction bases outside the gene matches: 0. This CDR3 has 15 amino acids. The germline V gene encodes CDR1 SGHKS and CDR2 YYEKEE (reference sequence). The DNA for the CDR3 is TGTGCCAGCAGCTTGGAGCGGGGGGACCAAGAGACCCAGTACTTC. This sequence encodes CASSLERGDQETQYF.

The V call is TRBV6-1, the J call TRBJ2-1, with 7 bases aligning to TRBD1. Trimming took 3 bases from V and 0 from J; bases not matched to a gene: 11. The CDR3 contains 18 residues. Germline values: CDR1 MNHNS, CDR2 SASEGT. CDR3 region: CASSEAPPTGASYNEQFF. The DNA for the CDR3 is TGTGCCAGCAGTGAGGCCCCTCCCACAGGGGCCTCCTACAATGAGCAGTTCTTC.

The rearrangement joins TRBV7-9 to TRBJ2-5; 12 positions match TRBD1. V gave up 2 bases and J gave up 10 bases; unmatched junction bases: 8. The CDR3 length is 15 residues. In germline, CDR1 is SEHNR, CDR2 FQNEAQ (reference sequence). The CDR3 nucleotides are TGTGCCAGCAGCTTATGGGACAGGGGGCGCGATGGCCAGTACTTC. It yields the protein CASSLWDRGRDGQYF. The full variable domain, its missing parts supplied by reference TRBV7-9 and TRBJ2-5, is DTGVSQNPRHKITKRGQNVTFRCDPISEHNRLYWYRQTLGQGPEFLTYFQNEAQLEKSRLLSDRFSAERPKGSFSTLEIQRTEQGDSAMYLCASSLWDRGRDGQYFGPGTRLLVL.

This clone appeared once. The chain joins TRBV6-4 to TRBJ2-2; D is unresolved. V lost 0 bases to trimming and J lost 4 bases, with 12 bases between them. This CDR3 spans 16 amino acids. In germline, CDR1 is MRHNA, CDR2 SNTAGT. DNA of the CDR3: TGTGCCAGCAGTGACTCTCCGGGTTTTGCCACCGGGGAGCTGTTTTTT. Protein: CASSDSPGFATGELFF.

The chain employs TRBV7-3 and TRBJ2-3, with 11 nucleotides matching TRBD2. In germline, CDR1 is SGHTA, CDR2 FQGTGA. With V trimmed by 4 bases and J by 4 bases, 1 base remained unmatched. The CDR3 extends over 14 amino acids. CDR3 DNA sequence: TGTGCCAGCAGCTCGGGACTAGCGGCAGATACGCAGTATTTT. The encoded protein is CASSSGLAADTQYF.

Turning to this clone: Relative to the germline gene, one junction end is altered; a read error may explain this. The chain has TRBV7-7 and TRBJ2-1; 9 bases fit TRBD1. CDR1 and CDR2 (germline): SSHAT, FNYEAQ (reference sequence). This CDR3 contains 15 residues. This chain's CDR3 is CASSLGGQGPSEQFF. CDR3 sequence (DNA): TGTGCTAGCAGCTTAGGCGGACAGGGGCCAAGTGAGCAGTTCTTC. Using reference TRBV7-7 and TRBJ2-1 for the parts outside the CDR3, the full variable domain is GAGVSQSPRYKVTKRGQDVTLRCDPISSHATLYWYQQALGQGPEFLTYFNYEAQPDKSGLPSDRFSAERPEGSISTLTIQRTEQRDSAMYRCASSLGGQGPSEQFFGPGTRLTVL.

The gene calls are TRBV2 and TRBJ1-2, with a possible D match to TRBD1 (6 bases). Between the trimmed V and J ends, which lost 6 bases and 6 bases, there was a span of 11 bases. CDR3 length: 12 amino acids. Germline V lookup: CDR1 SNHLY, CDR2 FYNNEI. In nucleotides, the CDR3 is TGTGCCAGCAGACAGGGTAGGCATGGCTACACCTTC. This encodes CASRQGRHGYTF.

The V call is TRBV5-4, the J call TRBJ2-7; 7 nucleotides line up with TRBD1. V lost 0 bases to trimming and J lost 1 base; unmatched junction nucleotides: 7. Germline CDR1 SGHNT, CDR2 YYREEE (reference sequence). The CDR3 has 16 residues. CDR3 in amino acids: CASSLGTGTVSYEQYF. CDR3 in DNA: TGTGCCAGCAGCTTGGGGACCGGGACAGTGTCCTACGAGCAGTACTTC.

About this clone: The same CDR3 arises from other DNA sequences in this sample as well. The chain has TRBV30 and TRBJ1-1, with a weak D call TRBD1 (5 bases). The CDR3 is made up of 13 amino acids. V was cut by 0 bases and J by 2 bases, with 7 bases left in between. From germline, CDR1 is GTSNPN and CDR2 SVGIG (reference sequence). The CDR3 DNA reads TGTGCCTGGAGTGTTCAGGGAAACACTGAAGCTTTCTTT. It codes for CAWSVQGNTEAFF.

The chain uses TRBV10-3 and TRBJ2-5; D gene uncertain. V was cut by 1 base and J by 4 bases, with 10 bases left in between. The CDR3 is made up of 14 amino acids. The germline CDR1 and CDR2 sequences are ENHRY and SYGVKD. This CDR3 reads CAISEFLERETQYF. CDR3 coding DNA: TGTGCCATCAGTGAGTTTCTAGAGAGAGAGACCCAGTACTTC.

The J gene is TRBJ2-3, the V gene TRBV10-3; a possible D gene is TRBD2 (6 bases). Germline lookup yields CDR1 ENHRY and CDR2 SYGVKD. Deletions cut 8 bases from V and 1 base from J, with 13 bases between. The CDR3 consists of 14 residues. The CDR3 nucleotides are TGTGCCATCTCCGGGGGAACCGGCACAGATACGCAGTATTTT. Amino acid sequence: CAISGGTGTDTQYF.

The rearrangement joins TRBV6-5 to TRBJ1-5; 7 nucleotides agree with TRBD1. Germline lookup yields CDR1 MNHEY and CDR2 SVGAGI. This CDR3 is built from 15 residues. V shed 7 bases and J 3 bases; nucleotides not matched to a gene: 9. The DNA of the CDR3 is TGTGCCAGCAAACAGGGGAGCCCCCCCAATCAGCCCCAGCATTTT. Translating gives CASKQGSPPNQPQHF.